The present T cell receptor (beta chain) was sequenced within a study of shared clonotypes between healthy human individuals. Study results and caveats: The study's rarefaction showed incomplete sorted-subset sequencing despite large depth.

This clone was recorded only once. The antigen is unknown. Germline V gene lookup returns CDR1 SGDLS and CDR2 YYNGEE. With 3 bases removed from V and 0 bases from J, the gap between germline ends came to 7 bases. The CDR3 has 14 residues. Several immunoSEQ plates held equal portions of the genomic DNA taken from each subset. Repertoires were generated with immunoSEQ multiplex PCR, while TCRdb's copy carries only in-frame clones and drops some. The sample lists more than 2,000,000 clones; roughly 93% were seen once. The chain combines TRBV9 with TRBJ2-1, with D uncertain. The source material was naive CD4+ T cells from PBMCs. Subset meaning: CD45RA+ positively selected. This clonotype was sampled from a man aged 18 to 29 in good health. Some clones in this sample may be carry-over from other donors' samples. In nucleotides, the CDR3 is TGTGCCAGCAGCGAATATAGCTCCTACAATGAGCAGTTCTTC. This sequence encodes CASSEYSSYNEQFF.